This T cell receptor beta chain originates from a study of identical twins. Study-level points and caveats: The degree of excess twin sharing was weaker in beta out-of-frame sequences.

In germline, CDR1 is DFQATT, CDR2 SNEGSKA (reference sequence). V shed 5 bases, J shed 4 bases, and the junction held 11 bases outside the gene matches. This CDR3 spans 15 amino acids. TCRdb recomputed calls from the 5' RACE reads with MiXCR, one row per CDR3 protein. Among some 660,000 distinct CDR3 sequences, more than 6.5% were seen once, and the ten largest hold 0.98%. About this clonotype itself: What it recognizes is unknown.

The same sample was also studied in work on yellow fever vaccine responses in identical twins.

Sequenced sample: PBMCs. The chain recombines TRBV20-1 with TRBJ2-7; 10 bases match TRBD2. This clonotype was obtained from a woman aged 18-29 years in good health. CDR3 coding DNA: TGCAGTGCTGTACAGGGCGAACTAGCGGGGTACGAGCAGTACTTC. Protein product: CSAVQGELAGYEQYF.